The 4 T cell receptor beta chains reported below all come from one sample, sequenced in a study of CD8+ T cells in alopecia areata (dated by TCRdb to 2017 to 2018). To prepare the library, the immunoSEQ multiplex PCR assay was applied. To provide template for TCR sequencing, every sample had RNA extracted and reverse transcribed into cDNA. TCRdb stores this immuneACCESS table with in-frame sequences only. Part of the clones is absent; in the studies checked, under half of the shortfall reflects unresolved V genes, and no reason is known for the rest. This sample gives fewer than 350,000 clones in total; roughly 64% of them show up just once. In total, the top ten clones hold 1.8% of the sample. The meaning of the sample's time point label: about 25 weeks on oral tofacitinib. The treatment or condition label corresponds to: oral pan-JAK inhibitor, 5-10 mg twice daily. The sample in question was CD4+ T cells sorted from blood, obtained at week 24, from a patient treated with tofacitinib. The receptors originated from a human donor with alopecia areata.

The chain employs TRBV7-3 and TRBJ2-5; possible D gene TRBD2, 5 bases. The CDR3 has 15 amino acids. Germline V gene sequence: CDR1 SGHTA, CDR2 FQGTGA. V was pared by 2 bases and J by 5 bases, with 15 bases between. The CDR3 is CASSLGRSPGETQYF. For the CDR3, the DNA is TGTGCCAGCAGCTTAGGCCGTAGCCCGGGGGAGACCCAGTACTTC.

This clone has just one count. The chain employs TRBV7-2 and TRBJ2-7; 12 nucleotides match TRBD2. V was clipped by 4 bases and J by 3 bases; unmatched bases: 4. Germline lookup yields CDR1 SGHTA and CDR2 FQGNSA. The CDR3 has 15 residues. The CDR3 reads CASSYGLAGYYEQYF. CDR3 DNA: TGTGCCAGCAGCTACGGACTAGCGGGGTACTACGAGCAGTACTTC.

This clone has a handful of counts. The gene calls are TRBV29-1 and TRBJ1-4, with D uncertain. Germline V CDR1 and CDR2: SQVTM, ANQGSEA. Deletions cut 6 bases from V and 7 bases from J, with 12 bases between. CDR3 length equals 12 residues. Here the CDR3 DNA reads TGCAGCGTCAAAACACTAGGTGAAAAACTGTTTTTT. Protein product: CSVKTLGEKLFF.

This chain joins TRBV5-1 and TRBJ2-3; 8 bases match TRBD1. With V trimmed by 0 bases and J by 2 bases, 2 bases remained unmatched. The CDR3 loop spans 15 amino acids. Germline loops: CDR1 SGHRS, CDR2 YFSETQ. CDR3 bases: TGCGCCAGCAGCTTGGGGGGACAGGACACAGATACGCAGTATTTT. It codes for CASSLGGQDTDTQYF. The full variable domain, in which reference TRBV5-1 and TRBJ2-3 provide the parts outside the CDR3, is KAGVTQTPRYLIKTRGQQVTLSCSPISGHRSVSWYQQTPGQGLQFLFEYFSETQRNKGNFPGRFSGRQFSNSRSEMNVSTLELGDSALYLCASSLGGQDTDTQYFGPGTRLTVL.